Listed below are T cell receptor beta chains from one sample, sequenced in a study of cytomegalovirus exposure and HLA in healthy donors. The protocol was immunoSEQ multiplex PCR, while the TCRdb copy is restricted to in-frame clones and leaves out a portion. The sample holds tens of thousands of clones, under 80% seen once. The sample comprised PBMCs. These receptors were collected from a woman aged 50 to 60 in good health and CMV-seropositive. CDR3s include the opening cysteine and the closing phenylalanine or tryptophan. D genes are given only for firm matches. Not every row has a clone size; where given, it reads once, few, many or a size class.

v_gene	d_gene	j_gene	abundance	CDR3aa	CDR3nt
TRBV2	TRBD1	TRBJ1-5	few	CASDRGDQPQHF	TGTGCCAGCGACAGGGGAGATCAGCCCCAGCATTTT
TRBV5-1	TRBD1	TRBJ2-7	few	CASSTGTDSYEQYF	TGCGCCAGCAGCACGGGGACAGACTCCTACGAGCAGTACTTC
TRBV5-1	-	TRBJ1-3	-	CASSPGGTDNSGNTIYF	TGCGCCAGCAGCCCCGGAGGGACGGACAACTCTGGAAACACCATATATTTT
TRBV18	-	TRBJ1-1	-	CASHRDTEAFF	TGTGCCAGCCACCGGGACACTGAAGCTTTCTTT
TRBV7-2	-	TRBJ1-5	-	CAIPVGQNNQPQHF	TGTGCCATCCCAGTAGGACAGAACAATCAGCCCCAGCATTTT
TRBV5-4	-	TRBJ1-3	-	CASSLDSSGNTIYF	TGTGCCAGCAGCTTGGACAGCTCTGGAAACACCATATATTTT
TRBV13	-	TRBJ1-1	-	CASSLSGDTEAFF	TGTGCCAGCAGCTTATCCGGGGATACTGAAGCTTTCTTT
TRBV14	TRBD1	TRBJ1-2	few	CASSLIGTGYGYTF	TGTGCCAGCAGCCTAATCGGGACAGGCTATGGCTACACCTTC
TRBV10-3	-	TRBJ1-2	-	CAISESEGDGYGYTF	TGTGCCATCAGTGAGTCTGAGGGGGATGGCTATGGCTACACCTTC
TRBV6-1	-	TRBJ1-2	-	CASSPSGNGGYTF	TGTGCCAGCAGCCCTTCAGGTAATGGTGGCTACACCTTC
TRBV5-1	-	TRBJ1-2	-	CASRFGWQEEGYTF	TGCGCCAGCAGATTTGGATGGCAGGAGGAGGGCTACACCTTC
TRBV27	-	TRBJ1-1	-	CATHPAGRDTEAFF	TGTGCCACGCACCCGGCGGGGCGGGACACTGAAGCTTTCTTT
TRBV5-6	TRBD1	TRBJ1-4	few	CASSSSPGTGATNEKLFF	TGTGCCAGCAGCTCAAGTCCCGGGACAGGGGCAACTAATGAAAAACTGTTTTTT
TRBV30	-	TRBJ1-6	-	CAWSPWHGSWGAENGSPLHF	TGTGCCTGGAGCCCATGGCATGGCTCCTGGGGAGCCGAAAACGGTTCACCCCTCCACTTT
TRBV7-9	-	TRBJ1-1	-	CASSLSTEAFF	TGTGCCAGCAGCTTATCAACAGAAGCTTTCTTT
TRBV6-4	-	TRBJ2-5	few	CASSDYAGPRGETQYF	TGTGCCAGCAGTGACTATGCAGGGCCGCGGGGTGAGACCCAGTACTTC
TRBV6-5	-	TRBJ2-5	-	CASTTTASQETQYF	TGTGCCAGCACTACGACAGCTTCCCAAGAGACCCAGTACTTC
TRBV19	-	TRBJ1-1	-	CASSISVDTEAFF	TGTGCCAGTAGTATCTCGGTCGACACTGAAGCTTTCTTT
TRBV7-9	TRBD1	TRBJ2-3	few	CASSFPTGQGLRDTQYF	TGTGCCAGCAGCTTCCCGACGGGACAGGGGTTAAGGGATACGCAGTATTTT
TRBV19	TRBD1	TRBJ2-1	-	CASKSIGTGNIYNEQFF	TGTGCCAGTAAGTCAATAGGGACAGGGAATATTTACAATGAGCAGTTCTTC
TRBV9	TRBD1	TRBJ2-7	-	CASSVEKGAGEQYF	TGTGCCAGCAGCGTAGAGAAGGGGGCAGGCGAGCAGTACTTC
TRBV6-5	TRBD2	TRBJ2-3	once	CASNPGDYTDTQYF	TGTGCCAGCAACCCCGGGGACTACACAGATACGCAGTATTTT
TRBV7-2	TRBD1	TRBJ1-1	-	CASSFLGGTENTEAFF	TGTGCCAGCAGCTTCTTAGGAGGGACAGAAAACACTGAAGCTTTCTTT
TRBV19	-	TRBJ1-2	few	CASSTGAVATNYGYTF	TGTGCCAGTAGTACAGGGGCCGTTGCTACTAACTATGGCTACACCTTC
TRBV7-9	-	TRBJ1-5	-	CASSPSRQGYQPQHF	TGTGCCAGCAGCCCCTCGCGGCAGGGGTATCAGCCCCAGCATTTT
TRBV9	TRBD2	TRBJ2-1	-	CASSVAGGPGSYNEQFF	TGTGCCAGCAGCGTAGCGGGGGGGCCTGGCTCCTACAATGAGCAGTTCTTC
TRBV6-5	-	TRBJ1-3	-	CASSYIPAGNTIYF	TGTGCCAGCAGTTACATTCCGGCTGGAAACACCATATATTTT
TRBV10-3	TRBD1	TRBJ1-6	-	CAISPGTGVGSPLHF	TGTGCCATCAGTCCCGGGACAGGGGTTGGTTCACCCCTCCACTTT
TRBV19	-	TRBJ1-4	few	CASSDFDSSGNEKLFF	TGTGCCAGTAGCGATTTCGACAGCTCTGGGAATGAAAAACTGTTTTTT
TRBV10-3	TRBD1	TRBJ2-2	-	CATDRDGGELFF	TGTGCCACCGACAGGGATGGCGGGGAGCTGTTTTTT
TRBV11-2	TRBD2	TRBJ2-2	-	CASNQRGGLTGELFF	TGTGCCAGCAACCAGCGGGGGGGATTAACCGGGGAGCTGTTTTTT
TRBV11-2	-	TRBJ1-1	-	CASSLGFWVGGKTEAFF	TGTGCCAGCAGCCTGGGCTTTTGGGTCGGTGGAAAGACTGAAGCTTTCTTT
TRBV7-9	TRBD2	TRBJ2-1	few	CASSFPAGISYNEQFF	TGTGCCAGCAGCTTTCCAGCGGGGATCTCCTACAATGAGCAGTTCTTC
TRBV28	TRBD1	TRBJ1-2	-	CASSLDMADRGNYGYTF	TGTGCCAGCAGTTTGGACATGGCGGACAGGGGGAACTATGGCTACACCTTC
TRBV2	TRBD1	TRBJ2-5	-	CASSSDRETQYF	TGTGCCAGCAGTTCGGACAGGGAGACCCAGTACTTC
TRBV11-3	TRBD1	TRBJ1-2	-	CASRQGYGYTF	TGTGCCAGCCGACAGGGCTATGGCTACACCTTC
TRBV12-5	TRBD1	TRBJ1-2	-	CASVEGAAPWGYTF	TGTGCTAGTGTGGAGGGGGCGGCTCCCTGGGGCTACACCTTC
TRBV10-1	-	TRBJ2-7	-	CASSDGYEQYF	TGCGCCAGCAGTGACGGGTACGAGCAGTACTTC
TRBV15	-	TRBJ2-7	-	CATSRELGYEQYF	TGTGCCACCAGCAGAGAGCTCGGTTACGAGCAGTACTTC
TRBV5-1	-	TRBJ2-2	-	CASSFSSGATGELFF	TGCGCCAGCAGCTTTTCGAGCGGCGCCACCGGGGAGCTGTTTTTT
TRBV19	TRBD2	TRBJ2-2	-	CASNPLAGTGELFF	TGTGCCAGTAATCCATTAGCGGGGACCGGGGAGCTGTTTTTT
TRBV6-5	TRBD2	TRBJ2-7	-	CASSYGTSAPYEQYF	TGTGCCAGCAGTTACGGGACTAGCGCGCCCTACGAGCAGTACTTC